Here is one T cell receptor beta chain with its context. Its antigen remains unidentified. No base quality values were provided; no much bigger clone lies one nucleotide off. This record belongs to a study of OX40 agonist ivuxolimab in advanced cancers. About the investigation overall: Ivuxolimab was an agonistic, fully human IgG2 monoclonal antibody directed against OX40 (CD134), a costimulatory receptor. Intravenous ivuxolimab was administered to patients every 2 weeks at six dose levels: 0.01, 0.1, 0.3, 1.5, 3 and 10 mg/kg. Among the roughly 50 dose-escalation patients, about 20 had hepatocellular carcinoma, roughly 15 melanoma, 9 renal cell carcinoma and 9 head and neck cancer. In the dose-escalation cohort, roughly 80% of patients were male, and the mean age was about 55 years, with a range of about 23 to 90. Prior anti-PD-1, anti-PD-L1 or anti-CTLA-4 therapy was permitted, and approximately 42% of dose-escalation patients had received checkpoint inhibitors. Partial responses occurred in three dose-escalation patients: two with cutaneous melanoma and one with hepatocellular carcinoma. The purpose of peripheral TCRbeta sequencing was to test whether ivuxolimab changed TCR sequence diversity and led to clonal T-cell expansion. The paper covers the monotherapy dose-escalation part of the phase I ivuxolimab trial, which included N ≈ 50 patients. The research as a whole found: At doses from 0.1 to 3.0 mg/kg, clonal expansion was seen in both CD4+ and CD8+ blood T cells between baseline and week 6. Antigen specificity was not determined for the clonally expanded peripheral T cells. Low levels of normalized T-cell clonal expansion were also shown by some nonresponding patients. After ivuxolimab, CD8+ T cells had more expanded clones than CD4+ T cells on average. In partial responders in the 0.1-3.0 mg/kg groups, normalized peripheral clonal expansion was found to be among the lowest, especially among CD8+ T cells.

The trial excluded patients who had a history of autoimmune disease or were on systemic immunosuppression. Peripheral blood for TCR sequencing was collected from all dose cohorts at baseline, on cycle 4 day 1, and on cycle 7 day 1. Samples were obtained from an open-label, multicenter, first-in-human phase I dose-escalation trial of ivuxolimab. Adults with locally advanced or metastatic melanoma, renal cell carcinoma, hepatocellular carcinoma or head and neck squamous cell carcinoma were enrolled in the trial. Before TCR sequencing, CD4+ and CD8+ T cells were separately sorted from peripheral blood. From cysteine to phenylalanine, the CDR3 is 11 amino acids long. The only DNA kept is the CDR3, 33 bases in frame from the first base. V and J are truncated by 5 bases and 5 bases respectively, leaving an intervening sequence of 9 bases. CDR1 and CDR2, looked up from the germline V gene (reference sequence), are DFQATT and SNEGSKA.

For sequencing of the TCRbeta CDR3 region, genomic DNA was extracted from the sorted cells. The immunoSEQ Assay was used for sequencing of TCRbeta CDR3 regions. TCRdb provides this immuneACCESS table in a form limited to in-frame rearrangements. Some clones are lacking; in checked studies, under half of them reflect an unresolved V gene, and why the rest are absent is not known. The sample profile shows some 44,000 clones; approximately 84% of them were found once. About 0.37% of the sample comes from the top ten. Recombination joined TRBV20-1 with TRBJ2-5, with the D gene call left open. The source of this sequence is an adult with an advanced solid tumor such as melanoma, head and neck, liver or kidney cancer. The sequenced sample was CD4+ or CD8+ T cells sorted from blood, obtained in a trial of the OX40 agonist ivuxolimab. The encoded CDR3 is CSAPDVETQYF. The nucleotides are TGCAGTGCTCCGGACGTGGAGACCCAGTACTTC.